The T cell receptor beta chain described here comes from a study of cytomegalovirus exposure and HLA in healthy donors. Findings and limits, study-wide: Later work associated fewer than 20,000 TCR beta sequences with HLA alleles at 0.05 false discovery rate. A later analysis reportedly found that, within productive TCRs, an Asian-associated ancestry cluster had fewer N-insertions than the mean observed across the approximately 700 donors.

On this clone: The antigen is undetermined.

Germline V CDR1 and CDR2: MRHNA, SNTAGT. After removal of 4 bases from V and 3 bases from J, the junction contained 7 bases not matched to a gene. The CDR3 extends over 15 amino acids. Primers included in the PCR were 60 Vbeta and 13 Jbeta primers. Some clones are missing from TCRdb's copy, which holds only in-frame ones; the method was immunoSEQ multiplex PCR. The table lists under 130,000 clones, 69% of them singletons. The chain recombines TRBV6-4 with TRBJ1-1; the match to TRBD1 covers 8 bases. The sequencing input was PBMCs. This TCR came from a man aged 30-40 years in good health and CMV-seronegative. CDR3 region: CASSVSNRGYTEAFF. CDR3 bases: TGTGCCAGCAGTGTATCGAACAGGGGGTACACTGAAGCTTTCTTT.